A single sample gave rise to the 7 T cell receptor beta chains below, sequenced in a study of blood T cell repertoires in COVID-19. TCRdb's table, derived via immunoSEQ multiplex PCR, lists solely in-frame clones and lacks some. The profile shows about 190,000 clones, 80% to 90% of them singletons. Sequenced material: peripheral blood. The receptors were gathered from a man between 70 and 80 years old with active or convalescent COVID-19.

The chain has TRBV9 and TRBJ1-2, with a tentative D call TRBD1 (6 bases). Germline CDR1 reads SGDLS; CDR2 reads YYNGEE. The CDR3 has 15 residues. Trimming pared 3 bases from V and 2 bases from J, leaving 14 bases between. The CDR3 DNA is TGTGCCAGCAGCGCCCACCGCAGGGGCAACTATGGCTACACCTTC. It encodes CASSAHRRGNYGYTF.

This rearrangement joins TRBV6-5 to TRBJ1-5; D is uncertain. This CDR3 contains 14 residues. Germline V gives CDR1 MNHEY, CDR2 SVGAGI. Trimming took off 6 bases at V and 4 bases at J, with 13 bases between the two ends. CDR3 sequence: CASSPGVKNQPQHF. CDR3 sequence (DNA): TGTGCCAGCAGCCCCGGGGTCAAGAATCAGCCCCAGCATTTT.

The rearrangement links TRBV4-3 to TRBJ1-5; D may be TRBD1 (6 bases). V dropped 0 bases and J dropped 4 bases, with 13 bases sitting between them. CDR1 and CDR2 (germline): LGHNA, YSLEER. The CDR3 runs to 16 residues. CDR3 in amino acids: CASSQESGGRNQPQHF. The CDR3 DNA reads as TGCGCCAGCAGCCAAGAGAGCGGGGGGCGGAATCAGCCCCAGCATTTT.

As regards this clone: Other DNA sequences of this sample code for an identical CDR3. The chain has TRBV4-3 and TRBJ1-5; D might be TRBD1 (6 bases). Deletions cut 0 bases from V and 0 bases from J, with 6 bases between. CDR3 size: 15 residues. Germline V gene data show CDR1 as LGHNA and CDR2 as YSLEER. The CDR3 loop is CASSQDRGSNQPQHF. The CDR3 nucleotides are TGCGCCAGCAGCCAAGACAGGGGTAGCAATCAGCCCCAGCATTTT.

This clone appeared a few times. The chain combines TRBV4-1 with TRBJ1-2; TRBD1 matches at 9 bases. The V and J ends lost 2 bases and 1 base, in that order; junction bases with no gene match: 5. Germline CDR1 reads MGHRA; CDR2 reads YSYEKL. The CDR3 spans 16 residues. The CDR3 spells CASSQIGQGNNYGYTF. In DNA, the CDR3 is TGCGCCAGCAGCCAAATTGGACAGGGGAATAACTATGGCTACACCTTC.

The table lists this clone with a count of one. The gene calls are TRBV6-5 and TRBJ2-2; possibly TRBD2 for D (5 bases). The CDR3 spans 15 residues. Trimming took off 8 bases at V and 5 bases at J, with 18 bases between the two ends. CDR1 and CDR2 from the germline V gene are MNHEY and SVGAGI. CDR3 DNA: TGTGCCAGCCAAAGAAGTGGGGAGTTGACCGGGGAGCTGTTTTTT. Translated, it gives CASQRSGELTGELFF.

The V and J genes are TRBV5-1 and TRBJ2-7, with a weak D call TRBD1 (6 bases). Trimming stripped 1 base from V and 4 bases from J, with 12 bases between. The germline CDR1 and CDR2 sequences are SGHRS and YFSETQ. This CDR3 is built from 14 residues. CDR3 nucleotides: TGCGCCAGCAGCTTGCAGGCCCAGGGGTACGAGCAGTACTTC. Translated, it gives CASSLQAQGYEQYF.